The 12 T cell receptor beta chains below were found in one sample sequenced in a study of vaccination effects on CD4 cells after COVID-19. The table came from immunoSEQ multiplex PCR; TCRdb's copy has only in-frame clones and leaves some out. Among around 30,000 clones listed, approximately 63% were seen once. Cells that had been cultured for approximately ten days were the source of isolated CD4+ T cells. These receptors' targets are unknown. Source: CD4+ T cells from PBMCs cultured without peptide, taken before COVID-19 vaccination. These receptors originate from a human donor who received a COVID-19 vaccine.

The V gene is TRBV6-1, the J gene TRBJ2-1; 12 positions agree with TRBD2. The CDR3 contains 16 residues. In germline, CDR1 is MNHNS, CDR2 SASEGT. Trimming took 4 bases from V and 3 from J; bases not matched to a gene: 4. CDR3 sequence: CASSVSSGGVYNEQFF. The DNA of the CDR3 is TGTGCCAGCAGTGTGTCTAGCGGGGGGGTCTACAATGAGCAGTTCTTC.

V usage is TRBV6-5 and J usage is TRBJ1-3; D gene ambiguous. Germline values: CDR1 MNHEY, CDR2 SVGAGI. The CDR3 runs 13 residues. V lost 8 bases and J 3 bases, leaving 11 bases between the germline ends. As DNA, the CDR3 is TGTGCCAGCCGCGCCTACAATGGAAACACCATATATTTT. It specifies CASRAYNGNTIYF.

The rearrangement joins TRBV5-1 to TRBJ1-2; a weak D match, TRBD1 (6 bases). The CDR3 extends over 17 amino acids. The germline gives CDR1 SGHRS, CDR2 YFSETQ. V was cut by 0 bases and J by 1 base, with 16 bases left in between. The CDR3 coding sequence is TGCGCCAGCAGCTTGGCATTACGGACAGACAATAACTATGGCTACACCTTC. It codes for CASSLALRTDNNYGYTF. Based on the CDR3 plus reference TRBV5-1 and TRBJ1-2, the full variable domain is KAGVTQTPRYLIKTRGQQVTLSCSPISGHRSVSWYQQTPGQGLQFLFEYFSETQRNKGNFPGRFSGRQFSNSRSEMNVSTLELGDSALYLCASSLALRTDNNYGYTFGSGTRLTVV.

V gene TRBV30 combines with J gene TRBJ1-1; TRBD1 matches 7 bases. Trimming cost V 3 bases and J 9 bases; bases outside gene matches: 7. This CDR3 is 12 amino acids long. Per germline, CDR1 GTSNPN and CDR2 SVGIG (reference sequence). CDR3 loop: CAWRLPRGKAFF. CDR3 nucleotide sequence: TGTGCCTGGAGACTGCCCAGGGGGAAAGCTTTCTTT.

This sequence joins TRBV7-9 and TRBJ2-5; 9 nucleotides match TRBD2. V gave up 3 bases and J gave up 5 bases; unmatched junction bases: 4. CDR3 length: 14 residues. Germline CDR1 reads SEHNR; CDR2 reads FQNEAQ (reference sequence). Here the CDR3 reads CASSFSGSWETQYF. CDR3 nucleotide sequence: TGTGCCAGCAGCTTTAGCGGGAGCTGGGAGACCCAGTACTTC. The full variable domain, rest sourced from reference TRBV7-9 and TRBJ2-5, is DTGVSQNPRHKITKRGQNVTFRCDPISEHNRLYWYRQTLGQGPEFLTYFQNEAQLEKSRLLSDRFSAERPKGSFSTLEIQRTEQGDSAMYLCASSFSGSWETQYFGPGTRLLVL.

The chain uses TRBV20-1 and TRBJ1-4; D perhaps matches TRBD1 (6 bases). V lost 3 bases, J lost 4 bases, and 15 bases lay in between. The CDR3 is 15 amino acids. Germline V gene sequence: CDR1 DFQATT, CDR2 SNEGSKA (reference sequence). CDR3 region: CSASPLDSFNEKLFF. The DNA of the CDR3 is TGCAGTGCTAGTCCACTGGACAGTTTTAATGAAAAACTGTTTTTT.

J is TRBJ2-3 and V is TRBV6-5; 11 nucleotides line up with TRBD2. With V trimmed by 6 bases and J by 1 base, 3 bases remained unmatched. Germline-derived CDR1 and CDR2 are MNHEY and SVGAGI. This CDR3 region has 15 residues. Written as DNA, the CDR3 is TGTGCCAGCAGCGATAGCGGGAGGGGCACAGATACGCAGTATTTT. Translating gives CASSDSGRGTDTQYF.

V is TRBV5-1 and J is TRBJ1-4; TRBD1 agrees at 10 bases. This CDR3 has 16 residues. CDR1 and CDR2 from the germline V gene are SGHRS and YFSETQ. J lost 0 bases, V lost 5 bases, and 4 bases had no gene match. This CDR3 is CASRGQGLSTNEKLFF. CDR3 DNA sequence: TGCGCCAGCAGGGGACAGGGGCTTTCAACTAATGAAAAACTGTTTTTT.

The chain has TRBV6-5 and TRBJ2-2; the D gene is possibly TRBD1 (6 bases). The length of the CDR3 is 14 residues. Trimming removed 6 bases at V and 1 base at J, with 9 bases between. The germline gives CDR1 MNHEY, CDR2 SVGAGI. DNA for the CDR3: TGTGCCAGCAGCTACAGGGAGAACACCGGGGAGCTGTTTTTT. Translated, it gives CASSYRENTGELFF.

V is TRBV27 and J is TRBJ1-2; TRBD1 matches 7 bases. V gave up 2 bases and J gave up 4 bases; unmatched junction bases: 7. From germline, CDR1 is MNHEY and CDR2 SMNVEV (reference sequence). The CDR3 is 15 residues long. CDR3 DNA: TGTGCCAGCAGTTTAGGGGCGCAGGGGGGCTATGGCTACACCTTC. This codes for CASSLGAQGGYGYTF.

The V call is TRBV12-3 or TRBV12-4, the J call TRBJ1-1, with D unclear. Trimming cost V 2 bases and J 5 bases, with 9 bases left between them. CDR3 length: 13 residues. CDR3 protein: CASSLTEGTEAFF. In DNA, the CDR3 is TGTGCCAGCAGTTTAACGGAGGGAACTGAAGCTTTCTTT.

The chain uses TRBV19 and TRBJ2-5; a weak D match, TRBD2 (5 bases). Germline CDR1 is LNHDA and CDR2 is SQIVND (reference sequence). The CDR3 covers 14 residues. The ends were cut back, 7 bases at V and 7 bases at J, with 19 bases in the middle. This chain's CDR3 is CASTLKLDVGTQYF. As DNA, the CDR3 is TGTGCCAGTACGCTAAAACTAGATGTTGGGACCCAGTACTTC.